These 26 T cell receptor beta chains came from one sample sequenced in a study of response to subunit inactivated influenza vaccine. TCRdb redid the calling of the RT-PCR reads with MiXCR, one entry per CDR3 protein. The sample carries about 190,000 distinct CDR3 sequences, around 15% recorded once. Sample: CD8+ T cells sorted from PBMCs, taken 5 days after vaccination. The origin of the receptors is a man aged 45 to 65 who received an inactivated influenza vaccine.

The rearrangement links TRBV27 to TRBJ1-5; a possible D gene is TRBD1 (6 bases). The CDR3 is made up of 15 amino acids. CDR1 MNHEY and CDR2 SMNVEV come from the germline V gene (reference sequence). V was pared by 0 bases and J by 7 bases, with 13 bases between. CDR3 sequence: CASSLSAGVGQPQHF. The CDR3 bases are TGTGCCAGCAGTTTATCTGCAGGGGTGGGACAGCCCCAGCATTTT.

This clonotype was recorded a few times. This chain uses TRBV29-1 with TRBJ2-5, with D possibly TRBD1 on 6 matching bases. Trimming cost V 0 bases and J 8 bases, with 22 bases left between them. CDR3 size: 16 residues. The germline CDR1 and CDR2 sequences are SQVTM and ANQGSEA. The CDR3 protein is CSVEDGVGQRRETQYF. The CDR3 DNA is TGCAGCGTTGAAGATGGGGTAGGACAGCGCAGAGAAACCCAGTACTTC.

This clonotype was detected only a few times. CDR3 amino acids: CASSSPSGRAGEQYF. CDR3 coding DNA: TGTGCCAGCAGCTCGCCTAGCGGGAGGGCAGGTGAGCAGTACTTC. The chain carries TRBV4-2 and TRBJ2-7, with 12 positions matching TRBD2. CDR3 length equals 15 residues. The V and J ends lost 5 bases and 7 bases, in that order; junction bases with no gene match: 9. From germline, CDR1 is LGHNA and CDR2 YNFKEQ.

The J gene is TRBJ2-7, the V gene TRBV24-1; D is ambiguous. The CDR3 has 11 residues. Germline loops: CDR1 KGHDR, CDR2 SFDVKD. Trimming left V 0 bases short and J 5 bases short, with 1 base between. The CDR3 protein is CATSDLNEQYF. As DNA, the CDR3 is TGTGCCACCAGTGATTTGAACGAGCAGTACTTC.

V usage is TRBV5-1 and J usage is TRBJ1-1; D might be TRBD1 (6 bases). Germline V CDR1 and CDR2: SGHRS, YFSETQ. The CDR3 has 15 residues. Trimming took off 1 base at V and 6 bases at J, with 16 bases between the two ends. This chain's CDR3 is CASSLRGLQGPEAFF. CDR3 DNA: TGCGCCAGCAGCTTGAGGGGTTTACAGGGCCCTGAAGCTTTCTTT.

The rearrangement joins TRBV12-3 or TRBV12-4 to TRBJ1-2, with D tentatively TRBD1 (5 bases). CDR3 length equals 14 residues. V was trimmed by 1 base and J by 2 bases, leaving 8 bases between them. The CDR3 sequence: CASSLVGPNYGYTF. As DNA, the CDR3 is TGTGCCAGCAGTTTAGTGGGACCCAACTATGGCTACACCTTC.

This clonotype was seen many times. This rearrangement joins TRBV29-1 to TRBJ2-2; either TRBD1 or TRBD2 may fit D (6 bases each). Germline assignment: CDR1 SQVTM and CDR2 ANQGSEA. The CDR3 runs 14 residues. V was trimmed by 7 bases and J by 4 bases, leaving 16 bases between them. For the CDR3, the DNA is TGCAGCGCTCTCACGGGGGCTACCACCGGGGAGCTGTTTTTT. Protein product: CSALTGATTGELFF.

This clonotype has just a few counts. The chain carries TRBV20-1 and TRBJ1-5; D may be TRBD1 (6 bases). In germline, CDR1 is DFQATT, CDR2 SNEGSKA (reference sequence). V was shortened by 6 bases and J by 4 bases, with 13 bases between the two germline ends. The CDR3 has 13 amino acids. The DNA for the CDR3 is TGCAGTGCGAGGGACATCCGGAATCAGCCCCAGCATTTT. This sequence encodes CSARDIRNQPQHF.

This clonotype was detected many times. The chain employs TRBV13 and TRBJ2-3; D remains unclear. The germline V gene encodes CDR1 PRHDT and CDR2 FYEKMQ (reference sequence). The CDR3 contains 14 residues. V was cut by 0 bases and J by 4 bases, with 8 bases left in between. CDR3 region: CASSLGGFADTQYF. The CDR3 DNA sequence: TGTGCCAGCAGCTTAGGGGGGTTTGCAGATACGCAGTATTTT.

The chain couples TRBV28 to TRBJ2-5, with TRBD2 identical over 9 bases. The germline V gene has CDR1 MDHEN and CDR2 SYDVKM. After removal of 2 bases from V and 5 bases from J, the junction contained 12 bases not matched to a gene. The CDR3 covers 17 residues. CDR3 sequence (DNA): TGTGCCAGCAGTTTACTTGAAGTAGCGGGAGCCTTTGAGACCCAGTACTTC. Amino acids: CASSLLEVAGAFETQYF. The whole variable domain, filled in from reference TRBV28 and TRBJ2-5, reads DVKVTQSSRYLVKRTGEKVFLECVQDMDHENMFWYRQDPGLGLRLIYFSYDVKMKEKGDIPEGYSVSREKKERFSLILESASTNQTSMYLCASSLLEVAGAFETQYFGPGTRLLVL.

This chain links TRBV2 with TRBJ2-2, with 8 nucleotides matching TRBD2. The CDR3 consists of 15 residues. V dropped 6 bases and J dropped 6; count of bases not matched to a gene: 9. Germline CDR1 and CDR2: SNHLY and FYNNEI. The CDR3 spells CASREPGLDAGELFF. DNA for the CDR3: TGTGCCAGCAGGGAGCCGGGACTAGATGCCGGGGAGCTGTTTTTT. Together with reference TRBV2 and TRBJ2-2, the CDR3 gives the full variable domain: EPEVTQTPSHQVTQMGQEVILRCVPISNHLYFYWYRQILGQKVEFLVSFYNNEISEKSEIFDDQFSVERPDGSNFTLKIRSTKLEDSAMYFCASREPGLDAGELFFGEGSRLTVL.

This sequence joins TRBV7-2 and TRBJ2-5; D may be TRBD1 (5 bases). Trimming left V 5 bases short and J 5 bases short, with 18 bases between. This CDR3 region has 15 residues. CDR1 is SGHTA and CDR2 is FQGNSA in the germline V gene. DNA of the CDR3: TGTGCCAGCAGCCCAACTGGGGCCGGGTTGGAGACCCAGTACTTC. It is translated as CASSPTGAGLETQYF.

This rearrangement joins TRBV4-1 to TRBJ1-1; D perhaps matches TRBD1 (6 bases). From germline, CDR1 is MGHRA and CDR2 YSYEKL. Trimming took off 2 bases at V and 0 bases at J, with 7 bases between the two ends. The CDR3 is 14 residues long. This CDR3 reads CASSQRTVNTEAFF. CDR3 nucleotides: TGCGCCAGCAGCCAACGGACAGTGAACACTGAAGCTTTCTTT.

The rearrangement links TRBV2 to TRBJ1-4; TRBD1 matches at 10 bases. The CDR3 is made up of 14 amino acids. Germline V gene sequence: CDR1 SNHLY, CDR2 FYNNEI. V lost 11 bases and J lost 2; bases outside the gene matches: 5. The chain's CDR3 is CALGTGVTNEKLFF. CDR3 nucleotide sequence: TGTGCCCTCGGGACAGGGGTCACTAATGAAAAACTGTTTTTT.

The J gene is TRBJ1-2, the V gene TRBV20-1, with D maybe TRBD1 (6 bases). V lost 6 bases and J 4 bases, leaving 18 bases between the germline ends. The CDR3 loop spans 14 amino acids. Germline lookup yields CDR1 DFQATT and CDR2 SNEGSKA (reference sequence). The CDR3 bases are TGCAGTGCCCGGGACCGGGTCAGGGGCTATGGCTACACCTTC. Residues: CSARDRVRGYGYTF.

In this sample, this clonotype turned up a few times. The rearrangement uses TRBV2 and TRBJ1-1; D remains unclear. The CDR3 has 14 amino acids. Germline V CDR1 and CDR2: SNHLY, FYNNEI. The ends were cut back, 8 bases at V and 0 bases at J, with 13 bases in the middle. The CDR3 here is CASPWTQLNTEAFF. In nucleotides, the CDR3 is TGTGCCAGCCCATGGACGCAATTGAACACTGAAGCTTTCTTT.

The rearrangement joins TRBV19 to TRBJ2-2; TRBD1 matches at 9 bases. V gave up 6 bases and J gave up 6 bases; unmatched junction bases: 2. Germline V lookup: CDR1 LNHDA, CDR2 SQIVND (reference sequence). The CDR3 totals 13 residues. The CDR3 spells CASRNRGPGELFF. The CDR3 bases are TGTGCCAGTAGAAACAGGGGGCCCGGGGAGCTGTTTTTT.

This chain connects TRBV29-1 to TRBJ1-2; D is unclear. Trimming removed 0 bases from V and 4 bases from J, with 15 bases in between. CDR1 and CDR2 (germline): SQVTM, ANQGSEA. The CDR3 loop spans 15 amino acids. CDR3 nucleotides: TGCAGCGTTGAAGATCGAGGGTCGGTTGCCTATGGCTACACCTTC. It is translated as CSVEDRGSVAYGYTF.

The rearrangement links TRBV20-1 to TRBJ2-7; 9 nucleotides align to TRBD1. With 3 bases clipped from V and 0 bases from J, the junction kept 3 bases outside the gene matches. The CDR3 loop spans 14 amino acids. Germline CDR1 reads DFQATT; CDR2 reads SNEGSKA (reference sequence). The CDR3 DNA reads TGCAGTGCTAGTCGGGACAGGGACTCCTACGAGCAGTACTTC. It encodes CSASRDRDSYEQYF.

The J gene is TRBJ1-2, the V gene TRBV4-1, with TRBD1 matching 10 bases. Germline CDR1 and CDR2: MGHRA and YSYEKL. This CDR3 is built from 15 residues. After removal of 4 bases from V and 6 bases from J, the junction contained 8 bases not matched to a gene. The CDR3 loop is CASSRIGTGADGYTF. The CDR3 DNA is TGCGCCAGCAGCCGAATCGGGACAGGGGCGGATGGCTACACCTTC.

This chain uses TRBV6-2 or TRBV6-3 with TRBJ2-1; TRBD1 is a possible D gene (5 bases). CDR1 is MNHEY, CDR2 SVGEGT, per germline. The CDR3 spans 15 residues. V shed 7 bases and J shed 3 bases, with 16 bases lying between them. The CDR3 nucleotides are TGTGCCAGCACCCCGCTACCAGGGTACTACAATGAGCAGTTCTTC. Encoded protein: CASTPLPGYYNEQFF.

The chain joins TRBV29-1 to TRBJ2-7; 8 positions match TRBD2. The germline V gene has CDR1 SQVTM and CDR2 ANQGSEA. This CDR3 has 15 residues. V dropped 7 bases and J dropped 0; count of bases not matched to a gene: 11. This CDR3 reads CSAILGGGLSYEQYF. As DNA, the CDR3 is TGCAGCGCCATCCTCGGCGGGGGGCTCTCCTACGAGCAGTACTTC.

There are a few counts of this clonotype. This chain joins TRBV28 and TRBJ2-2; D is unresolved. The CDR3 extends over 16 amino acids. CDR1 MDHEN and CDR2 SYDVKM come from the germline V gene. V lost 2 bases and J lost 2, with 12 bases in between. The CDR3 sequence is CASSLISEPNTGELFF. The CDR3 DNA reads TGTGCCAGCAGTTTAATCAGCGAACCAAACACCGGGGAGCTGTTTTTT.

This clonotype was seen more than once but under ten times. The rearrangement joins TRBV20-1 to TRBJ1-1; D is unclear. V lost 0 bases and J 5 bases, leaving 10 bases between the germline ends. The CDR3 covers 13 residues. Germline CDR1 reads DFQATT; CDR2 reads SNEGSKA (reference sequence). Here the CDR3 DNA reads TGCAGTGCTAGAGATTTCCTGGGGACTGAAGCTTTCTTT. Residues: CSARDFLGTEAFF.

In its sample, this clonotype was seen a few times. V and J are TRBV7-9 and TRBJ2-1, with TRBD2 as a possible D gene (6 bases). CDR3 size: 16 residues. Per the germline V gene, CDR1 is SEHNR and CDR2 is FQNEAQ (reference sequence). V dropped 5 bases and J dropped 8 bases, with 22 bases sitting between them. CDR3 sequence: CASSLPTSPMMDEQFF. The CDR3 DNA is TGTGCCAGCAGCCTACCGACTAGTCCTATGATGGATGAGCAGTTCTTC.

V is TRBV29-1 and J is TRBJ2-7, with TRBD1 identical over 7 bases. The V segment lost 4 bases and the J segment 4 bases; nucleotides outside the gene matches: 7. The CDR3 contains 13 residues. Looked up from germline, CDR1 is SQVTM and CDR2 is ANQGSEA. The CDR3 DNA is TGCAGCGTTGCTTCGGGACAGCCGTACGAGCAGTACTTC. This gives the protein CSVASGQPYEQYF.